This TCR beta chain came from a study of T-cell memory formation after mild COVID-19. Study at large: Among the donors, TCR clusters were largely specific to each donor. Study observations and caveats: Clones that contracted from day 15 to 85 had balanced CD4/CD8; later expanders were CD4+ biased. Clones from the second wave (peaking day 37) had unconfirmed SARS-CoV-2 specificity. Within pre-infection memory, some responding clones were found, suggesting cross-reactive memory joined.

This clonotype was counted a single time. No antigen is known for it. From the 5' RACE reads, TCRdb called clonotypes with MiXCR, one entry per CDR3 protein. The table has around 410,000 distinct CDR3 sequences, under 25% seen once. The material sequenced was PBMCs or a T cell subset sorted from them (not recorded which). The origin of this receptor is an adult woman who had mild COVID-19 (a few samples of this study predate the infection). Cell type and time point are not known.

CDR3 loop: CATSRDAGGVYNEQFF. The CDR3, as DNA: TGTGCCACCAGCAGAGATGCGGGGGGGGTCTACAATGAGCAGTTCTTC. This chain links TRBV15 with TRBJ2-1; 9 bases are shared with TRBD2. The CDR3 contains 16 residues. The germline gives CDR1 LNHNV, CDR2 YYDKDF (reference sequence). V was clipped by 0 bases and J by 3 bases; unmatched bases: 3.